This TCR beta chain was recovered during a study of T cells in women clearing cervical HPV infection. About the research overall: Cases were women with histologically confirmed HPV16-related CIN3 or worse, including 2 invasive cancers. Blood came at first lesion visit for cases, post-clearance for controls.

V trimming: 5 bases; J trimming: 2 bases; junction bases outside the gene matches: 8. Per germline, CDR1 SGHVS and CDR2 FNYEAQ. The CDR3 loop spans 16 amino acids. Using immunoSEQ multiplex PCR, the repertoire was profiled, and TCRdb retains in-frame clones only, with some absent. The data include around 19,000 clones; the top ten clones carry about 5%. To note about this clone: The antigen is unknown. Read sequence stops 3 residues before the CDR3 end, and the germline J gene provides the missing end.

Study-wide results and limits: Richness plus V gene abundances separated cases from controls with AUC about 0.8. TRBV6-7 abundance was lower in cases than controls (around 0.1% versus 0.15%).

J is TRBJ2-7 and V is TRBV7-6; 11 positions agree with TRBD2. Sequenced input: blood buffy coat. The receptor was isolated from a woman aged 18-69 years with a cervical HPV16 infection that either progressed to CIN3+ or cleared (not recorded which). The CDR3 sequence is CASSPRNSGGAYEQYF. Incomplete CDR3 DNA: TGTGCCAGCAGCCCCCGGAATAGCGGGGGGGCCTACGAG.